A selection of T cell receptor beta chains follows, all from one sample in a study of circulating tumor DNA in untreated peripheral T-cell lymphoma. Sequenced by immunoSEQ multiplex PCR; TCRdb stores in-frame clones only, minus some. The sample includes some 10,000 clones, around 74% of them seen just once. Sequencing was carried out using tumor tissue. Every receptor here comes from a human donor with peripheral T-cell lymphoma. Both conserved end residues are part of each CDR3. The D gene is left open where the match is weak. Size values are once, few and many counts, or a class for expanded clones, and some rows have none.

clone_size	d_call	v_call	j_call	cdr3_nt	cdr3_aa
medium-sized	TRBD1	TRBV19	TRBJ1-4	TGTGCCAGTAGTTGGGACAGCCGAACTAATGAAAAACTGTTTTTT	CASSWDSRTNEKLFF
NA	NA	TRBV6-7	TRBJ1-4	TGTGCCAGCAGTCAGGGTTTCATGGCTAATGAAAAACTGTTTTTT	CASSQGFMANEKLFF
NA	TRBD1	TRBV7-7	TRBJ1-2	TGTGCCAGCAGCTTGGAGGATTTAGCGACAGGGTCGAGTGGCTACACCTTT	CASSLEDLATGSSGYTF
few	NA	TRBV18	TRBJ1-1	TGTGCCAGCTCTCCCAACGTGGGGATTGCGACTGAAGCTTTCTTT	CASSPNVGIATEAFF
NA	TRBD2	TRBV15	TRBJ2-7	TGTGCCACCAGCAGGAGGGGACTAGCGGGGTGGAGGACCTACGAGCAGTACTTC	CATSRRGLAGWRTYEQYF
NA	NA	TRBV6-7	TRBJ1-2	TGTGCCAGCAGGGGCGCAAGTGGCTACACCTTC	CASRGASGYTF
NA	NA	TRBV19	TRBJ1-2	TGTGCCAGTAGTCCCTCGATCCACGGATATGGCTACACCTTC	CASSPSIHGYGYTF
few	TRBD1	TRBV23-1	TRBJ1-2	TGCGTCAGCAGCCAATGGACAGGGGTTGGCTACACCTTC	CVSSQWTGVGYTF
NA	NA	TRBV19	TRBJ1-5	TGTGCCAGTAGTATTTACCGGGAATTCAATCAGCCCCAGCATTTT	CASSIYREFNQPQHF
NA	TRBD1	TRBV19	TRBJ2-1	TGTGCCAGTAGTACACAGGGGTATGAGCAGTTCTTC	CASSTQGYEQFF
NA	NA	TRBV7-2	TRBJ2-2	TGTGCCAGCAGCCCCCCCCTCAGGGACGCGAACACCGGGGAGCTGTTTTTT	CASSPPLRDANTGELFF
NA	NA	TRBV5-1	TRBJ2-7	TGCGCCAGCAGCTTGTCAGCGGGGACAAACTCCTACGAGCAGTACTTC	CASSLSAGTNSYEQYF
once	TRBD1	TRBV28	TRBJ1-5	TGTGCCAGCCTGGCAGGGGGTCTTAATCAGCCCCAGCATTTT	CASLAGGLNQPQHF
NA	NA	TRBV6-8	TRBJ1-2	TGTGCCAGCAAGAGGCAGGGTTGGCAAGGTGGCTACACCTTC	CASKRQGWQGGYTF
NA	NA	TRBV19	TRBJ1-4	TGTGCCAGTAGTATAGTCGGGGCAGAAGAAAAACTGTTTTTT	CASSIVGAEEKLFF
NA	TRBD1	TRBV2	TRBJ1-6	TGTGCCAGCATTGGACAGGGGGCTATCTGGTCACCCCTCCACTTT	CASIGQGAIWSPLHF
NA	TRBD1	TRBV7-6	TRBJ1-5	TGTGCCAGCGGACCCGGGACAGGGCGCATCCAGCCCCAGCATTTT	CASGPGTGRIQPQHF
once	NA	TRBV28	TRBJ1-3	TGTGCCAGCAGTTCAGGGGGAAACACCATATATTTT	CASSSGGNTIYF
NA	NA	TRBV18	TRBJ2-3	TGTGCCAGCAGCTACCCCGGGCCCACAGATACGCAGTATTTT	CASSYPGPTDTQYF
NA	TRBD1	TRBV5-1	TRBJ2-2	TGCGCCAGCCACGACAGGGACGGCACCGGGGAGCTGTTTTTT	CASHDRDGTGELFF
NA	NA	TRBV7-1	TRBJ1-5	TGTGCCAGCAGCCTAGACATAAATCAGCCCCAGCATTTT	CASSLDINQPQHF
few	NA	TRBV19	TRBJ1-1	TGTGCCAGTGGGGGGACGGCCTTATTAGCTTTCTTT	CASGGTALLAFF
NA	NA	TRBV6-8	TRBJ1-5	TGTGCCAGCAGTTACTCGAGAGGGTTTGGTCAGCCCCAGCATTTT	CASSYSRGFGQPQHF
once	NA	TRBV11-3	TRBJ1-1	TGTGCCAGCAGCCTTAACCAGGGGAACACTGAAGCTTTCTTT	CASSLNQGNTEAFF
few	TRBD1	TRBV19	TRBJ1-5	TGTGTCAGTAGTATGGGACAGGGTTTTCAGCCCCAGCATTTT	CVSSMGQGFQPQHF
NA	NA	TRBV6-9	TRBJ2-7	TGTGCCAGTCTTGGGTTCCTTGGACTCCCGAACTCCTACGAGCAGTACTTC	CASLGFLGLPNSYEQYF
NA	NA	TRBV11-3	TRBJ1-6	TGTGCCAGCAGCTTAGGAGGGGCAAGGAATTCACCCCTCCACTTT	CASSLGGARNSPLHF
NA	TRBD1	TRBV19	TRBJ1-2	TGTGCCAGTCATCAAGGACCGGGACAGGGTGTTCGCAACTATGGCTACACCTTC	CASHQGPGQGVRNYGYTF
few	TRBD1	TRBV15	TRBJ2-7	TGTGCCACCAGCAGAGTAGGTCTCGGGAGGACAGGGGACTACGAGCAGTACTTC	CATSRVGLGRTGDYEQYF
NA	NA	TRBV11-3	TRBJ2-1	TGTGCCAGCAGCTCGTGGGGGGCAGCCTCGGTGCAGTTCTTC	CASSSWGAASVQFF
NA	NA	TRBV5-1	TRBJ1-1	TGCGCCAGCAGCTTGGCAGGACAGTACACTGAAGCTTTCTTT	CASSLAGQYTEAFF
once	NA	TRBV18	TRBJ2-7	TGTGCCAGCTCCGACGGACGGTACTACGAGCAGTACTTC	CASSDGRYYEQYF
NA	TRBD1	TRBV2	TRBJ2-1	TGTGTCAGCAGTGAAGCTTACAGGGGAGCGGTTGAGCAGTTCTTC	CVSSEAYRGAVEQFF
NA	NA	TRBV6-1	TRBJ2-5	TGTGCCAGCAGTGAAGTCTTCAGGGACCAAGAGACCCAGTACTTC	CASSEVFRDQETQYF
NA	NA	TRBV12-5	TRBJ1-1	TGTGCCAGCAAGAGGAGCGCTGAAGCTTTCTTT	CASKRSAEAFF
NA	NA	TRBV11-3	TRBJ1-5	TGTGCCAGCAGTCTAACGACAGCCAATCAGCCCCAGCATTTT	CASSLTTANQPQHF
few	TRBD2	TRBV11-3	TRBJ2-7	TGTGCCAGCAGCATCGGACCGGGGGGATACGAGCAGTACTTC	CASSIGPGGYEQYF
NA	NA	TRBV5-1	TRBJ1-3	TGCGCCAGCAGTTATCAGGGGAACTCTGGAAACACCATATATTTT	CASSYQGNSGNTIYF
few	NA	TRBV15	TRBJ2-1	TGTGCCACCAGCAGAGGGGTTAGCCAGAATGAGCAGTTCTTC	CATSRGVSQNEQFF
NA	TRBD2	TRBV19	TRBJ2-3	TGTGCCAGTAGTATCGGAATTCCCGCGGGGGGTAACTCAGATACGCAGTATTTT	CASSIGIPAGGNSDTQYF
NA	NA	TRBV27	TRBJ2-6	TGTGCCAGCAGTCTAGCTGGGGCCAACGTCCTGACTTTC	CASSLAGANVLTF
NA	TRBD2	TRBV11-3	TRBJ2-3	TGTGCCAGCAGCGGGACTAGCGGGGCCCCAGATACGCAGTATTTT	CASSGTSGAPDTQYF
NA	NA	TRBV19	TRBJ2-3	TGTGCCAGTAGTACAAGCATGGATACGCAGTATTTT	CASSTSMDTQYF
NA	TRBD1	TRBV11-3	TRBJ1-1	TGTGCCAGCAGCTTAGGGGCAGGGGGGCGCACTGAAGCTTTCTTT	CASSLGAGGRTEAFF
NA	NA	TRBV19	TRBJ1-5	TGTGCCAGTACCCGAATCTGGAGCAATCAGCCCCAGCATTTT	CASTRIWSNQPQHF
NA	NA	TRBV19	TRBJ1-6	TGTGCCAGTAGTCCCGCAGAGTATTCACCCCTCCACTTT	CASSPAEYSPLHF
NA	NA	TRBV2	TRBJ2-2	TGTGCCAGCAGTGTGTTTGAGTACACCGGGGAGCTGTTTTTT	CASSVFEYTGELFF
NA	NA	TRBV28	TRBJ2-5	TGTGCCAGCAGTTTATTCTCCAGCCCCCAAGAGACCCAGTACTTC	CASSLFSSPQETQYF
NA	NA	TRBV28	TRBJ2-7	TGTGCCAGCAGTCTACAGATATACGAGCAGTACTTC	CASSLQIYEQYF